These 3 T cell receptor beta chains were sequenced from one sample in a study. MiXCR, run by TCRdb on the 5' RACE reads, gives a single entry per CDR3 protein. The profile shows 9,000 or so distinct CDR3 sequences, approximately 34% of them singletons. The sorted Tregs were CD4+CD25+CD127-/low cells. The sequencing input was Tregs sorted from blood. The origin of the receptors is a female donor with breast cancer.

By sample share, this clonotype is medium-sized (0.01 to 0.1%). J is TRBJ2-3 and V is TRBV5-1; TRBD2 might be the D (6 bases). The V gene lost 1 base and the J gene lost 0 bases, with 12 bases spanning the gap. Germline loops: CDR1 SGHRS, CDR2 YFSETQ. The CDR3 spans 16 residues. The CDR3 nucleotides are TGCGCCAGCAGCTTGAACGGGAGAGCTAGCACAGATACGCAGTATTTT. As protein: CASSLNGRASTDTQYF.

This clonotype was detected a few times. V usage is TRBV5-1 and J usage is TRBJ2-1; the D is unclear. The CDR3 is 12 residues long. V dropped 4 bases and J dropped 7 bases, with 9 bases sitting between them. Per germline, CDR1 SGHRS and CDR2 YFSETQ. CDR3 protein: CASSLDGNEQFF. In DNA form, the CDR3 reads TGCGCCAGCAGCCTCGACGGAAATGAGCAGTTCTTC. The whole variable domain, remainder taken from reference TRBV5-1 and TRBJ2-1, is KAGVTQTPRYLIKTRGQQVTLSCSPISGHRSVSWYQQTPGQGLQFLFEYFSETQRNKGNFPGRFSGRQFSNSRSEMNVSTLELGDSALYLCASSLDGNEQFFGPGTRLTVL.

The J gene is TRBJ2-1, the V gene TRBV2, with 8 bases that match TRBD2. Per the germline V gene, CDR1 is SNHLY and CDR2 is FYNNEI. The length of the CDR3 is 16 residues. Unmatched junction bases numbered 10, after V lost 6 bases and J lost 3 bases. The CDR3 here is CASRQTSGSFYNEQFF. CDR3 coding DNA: TGTGCCAGCAGGCAAACCAGCGGGAGTTTCTACAATGAGCAGTTCTTC.